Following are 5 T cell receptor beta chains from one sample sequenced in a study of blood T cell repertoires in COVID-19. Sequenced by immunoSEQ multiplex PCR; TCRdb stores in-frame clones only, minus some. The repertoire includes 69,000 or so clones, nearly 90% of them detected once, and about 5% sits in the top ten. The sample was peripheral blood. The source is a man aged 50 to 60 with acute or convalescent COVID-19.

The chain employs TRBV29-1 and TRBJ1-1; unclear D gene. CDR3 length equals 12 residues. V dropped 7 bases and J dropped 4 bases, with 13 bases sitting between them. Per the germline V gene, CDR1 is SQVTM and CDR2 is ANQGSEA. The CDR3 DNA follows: TGCAGCGGCTGGGTGGGGAGCACTGAAGCTTTCTTT. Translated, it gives CSGWVGSTEAFF.

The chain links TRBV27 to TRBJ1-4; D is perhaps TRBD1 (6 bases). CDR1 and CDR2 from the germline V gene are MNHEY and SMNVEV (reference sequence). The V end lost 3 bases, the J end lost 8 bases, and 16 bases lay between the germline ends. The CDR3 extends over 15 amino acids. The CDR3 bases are TGTGCCAGCAGTTTGGTGCAGGGGTTGGGGGAAAAACTGTTTTTT. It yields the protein CASSLVQGLGEKLFF.

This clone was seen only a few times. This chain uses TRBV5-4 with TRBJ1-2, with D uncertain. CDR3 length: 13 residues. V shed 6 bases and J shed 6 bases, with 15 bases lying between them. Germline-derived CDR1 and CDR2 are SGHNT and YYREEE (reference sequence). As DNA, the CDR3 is TGTGCCAGCACCCCGGGTTGGGGAGATGGCTACACCTTC. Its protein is CASTPGWGDGYTF.

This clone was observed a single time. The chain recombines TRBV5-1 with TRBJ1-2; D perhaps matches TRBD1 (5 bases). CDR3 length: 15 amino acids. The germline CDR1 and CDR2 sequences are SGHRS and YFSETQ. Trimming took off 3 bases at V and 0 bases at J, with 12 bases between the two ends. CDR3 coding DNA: TGCGCCAGCAGCTACAACAGGTCAGCTAACTATGGCTACACCTTC. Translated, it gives CASSYNRSANYGYTF.

The CDR3 region has the DNA TGTGCCAGCAGAAAAACGGGGGGCATTAAAGGCTACACCTTC. Protein product: CASRKTGGIKGYTF. This chain uses TRBV27 with TRBJ1-2; maybe TRBD1 (6 bases). The germline gives CDR1 MNHEY, CDR2 SMNVEV (reference sequence). The length of the CDR3 is 14 residues. The germline V and J ends were trimmed by 6 bases and 8 bases, with 19 bases remaining between them.